This T cell receptor beta chain was captured in a study of T cell changes during pregnancy in multiple sclerosis. Assay used: immunoSEQ multiplex PCR; TCRdb lists only in-frame clones, some missing. This repertoire shows tens of thousands of clones, 91% found once; its top ten account for about 1.7%. The sequencing used peripheral blood, collected after pregnancy. The receptor was derived from a female donor in good health, enrolled as a control in a pregnancy study.

The CDR3 region is CASSYTLGGSYEQYF. The CDR3 DNA sequence: TGTGCCAGCAGTTACACCCTCGGGGGCTCCTACGAGCAGTACTTC. V usage is TRBV6-5 and J usage is TRBJ2-7, with a tentative D call TRBD2 (6 bases). The CDR3 has 15 amino acids. V dropped 2 bases and J dropped 0 bases, with 11 bases sitting between them. Per germline, CDR1 MNHEY and CDR2 SVGAGI.